The 12 T cell receptor beta chains below all came from one sample that was sequenced in a study of blood T cell repertoires in COVID-19. Assay used: immunoSEQ multiplex PCR; TCRdb lists only in-frame clones, some missing. The sample consists of 390,000 or so clones, around 87% of them appearing once. The sequenced material came from peripheral blood. These receptors all come from a woman in her 30s with COVID-19, enrolled during active disease.

The chain joins TRBV19 to TRBJ2-7; weak D call: TRBD2 (6 bases). Per germline, CDR1 LNHDA and CDR2 SQIVND (reference sequence). This CDR3 is built from 13 residues. V was cut by 6 bases and J by 0 bases, with 9 bases left in between. The CDR3 region has the DNA TGTGCCAGTAGCCGGACTACCTCCTACGAGCAGTACTTC. Residues: CASSRTTSYEQYF.

With respect to this clone: The sample holds other DNA sequences that translate to the same CDR3. V usage is TRBV27 and J usage is TRBJ2-7; 7 nucleotides line up with TRBD1. The ends lost 6 bases at V and 4 bases at J; junction bases unmatched: 3. Germline-derived CDR1 and CDR2 are MNHEY and SMNVEV (reference sequence). This CDR3 is 12 amino acids long. For the CDR3, the DNA is TGTGCCAGCAGCCTGACAGGGTACGAGCAGTACTTC. Its protein is CASSLTGYEQYF.

In this sample, this clone turned up once. The chain has TRBV5-1 and TRBJ2-7, with 9 bases aligning to TRBD2. The CDR3 runs to 15 residues. Germline V gene lookup returns CDR1 SGHRS and CDR2 YFSETQ. The J segment lost 4 bases and the V segment lost 4 bases, leaving 9 bases of the junction unmatched. CDR3 in amino acids: CASSTKGLAMYEQYF. The CDR3 coding sequence is TGCGCCAGCAGCACGAAGGGACTAGCAATGTACGAGCAGTACTTC. Combining the CDR3 with reference TRBV5-1 and TRBJ2-7 gives the whole variable domain KAGVTQTPRYLIKTRGQQVTLSCSPISGHRSVSWYQQTPGQGLQFLFEYFSETQRNKGNFPGRFSGRQFSNSRSEMNVSTLELGDSALYLCASSTKGLAMYEQYFGPGTRLTVT.

The V call is TRBV11-2, the J call TRBJ1-2; 11 bases are shared with TRBD1. V shed 5 bases and J 8 bases; nucleotides not matched to a gene: 7. Per the germline V gene, CDR1 is SGHAT and CDR2 is FQNNGV. The CDR3 is 14 residues long. The CDR3 bases are TGTGCCAGCAGCCTCCCCGGGACAGGGGGAGGCTACACCTTC. This encodes CASSLPGTGGGYTF. The whole variable domain, remainder taken from reference TRBV11-2 and TRBJ1-2, is EAGVAQSPRYKIIEKRQSVAFWCNPISGHATLYWYQQILGQGPKLLIQFQNNGVVDDSQLPKDRFSAERLKGVDSTLKIQPAKLEDSAVYLCASSLPGTGGGYTFGSGTRLTVV.

This rearrangement joins TRBV6-5 to TRBJ2-3; weak D call: TRBD1 (6 bases). From germline, CDR1 is MNHEY and CDR2 SVGAGI. Trimming removed 4 bases from V and 2 bases from J, with 10 bases in between. The CDR3 totals 14 residues. CDR3 DNA sequence: TGTGCCAGCAGTTTTCGGGACACCACAGATACGCAGTATTTT. It codes for CASSFRDTTDTQYF.

The chain has TRBV5-4 and TRBJ2-5, with 7 positions matching TRBD2. V gave up 0 bases and J gave up 4 bases; unmatched junction bases: 6. Germline CDR1 is SGHNT and CDR2 is YYREEE (reference sequence). This CDR3 is built from 15 residues. CDR3 amino acids: CASSLASGGRETQYF. CDR3 sequence (DNA): TGTGCCAGCAGCTTGGCCTCGGGAGGAAGAGAGACCCAGTACTTC.

The chain is built from TRBV27 and TRBJ1-2; D remains ambiguous. The CDR3 has 16 amino acids. V lost 4 bases and J 7 bases, leaving 22 bases between the germline ends. The germline V gene encodes CDR1 MNHEY and CDR2 SMNVEV (reference sequence). CDR3 DNA sequence: TGTGCCAGCAGTTCCATCCCCGACGGGTATTCTTTTGGCTACACCTTC. Protein sequence: CASSSIPDGYSFGYTF.

This clone was picked up a small number of times. J is TRBJ2-3 and V is TRBV11-3, with D unresolved. Trimming shortened V by 1 base and J by 2 bases, and 7 bases separated the two germline ends. This CDR3 has 14 amino acids. The germline CDR1 and CDR2 sequences are SGHNT and YENEEA. The CDR3 DNA follows: TGTGCCAGCAGCTTAGGGCAACCCACAGATACGCAGTATTTT. Translating gives CASSLGQPTDTQYF.

In the case of this clone: Other DNA sequences from this sample encode an identical CDR3 as well. The genes are TRBV2 and TRBJ2-2; 7 positions match TRBD2. This CDR3 comprises 14 residues. Germline-derived CDR1 and CDR2 are SNHLY and FYNNEI. With 6 bases clipped from V and 1 base from J, the junction kept 2 bases outside the gene matches. This chain's CDR3 is CASRGEGNTGELFF. CDR3 nucleotides: TGTGCCAGCAGGGGGGAGGGGAACACCGGGGAGCTGTTTTTT.

This clone was counted a single time. J is TRBJ2-1 and V is TRBV5-1, with D possibly matching TRBD2 (6 bases). Trimming removed 5 bases at V and 8 bases at J, with 11 bases between. Germline CDR1 and CDR2: SGHRS and YFSETQ. This CDR3 is 12 amino acids long. The CDR3 loop reads CASRIQRDEQFF. Written as DNA, the CDR3 is TGCGCCAGCAGGATACAGCGGGATGAGCAGTTCTTC. Combining the CDR3 with reference TRBV5-1 and TRBJ2-1 gives the whole variable domain KAGVTQTPRYLIKTRGQQVTLSCSPISGHRSVSWYQQTPGQGLQFLFEYFSETQRNKGNFPGRFSGRQFSNSRSEMNVSTLELGDSALYLCASRIQRDEQFFGPGTRLTVL.

This chain connects TRBV5-6 to TRBJ2-4; 7 nucleotides align to TRBD1. The junction had 1 base not matched to a gene; V was cut back by 2 bases and J by 8 bases. CDR1 and CDR2 (germline): SGHDT, YYEEEE. The length of the CDR3 is 12 residues. Written as DNA, the CDR3 is TGTGCCAGCAGCTTTACAGGGGACATTCAGTACTTC. Its protein is CASSFTGDIQYF.

This rearrangement joins TRBV5-4 to TRBJ1-2; tentatively, D is TRBD1 (6 bases). Germline loops: CDR1 SGHNT, CDR2 YYREEE (reference sequence). The CDR3 extends over 15 amino acids. Deletions cut 2 bases from V and 7 bases from J, with 18 bases between. The CDR3 sequence: CASSFPTGDSSGYTF. The CDR3 DNA reads as TGTGCCAGCAGCTTTCCGACAGGAGATTCTTCTGGCTACACCTTC.